The 26 T cell receptor beta chains listed next were all sequenced from one sample in a study of blood T cell repertoires in COVID-19. Here immunoSEQ multiplex PCR was the method, and the copy in TCRdb shows in-frame clones only, minus some. The sample gives just over 90,000 clones, approximately 80% of which show up once; 6.5% to 9% is in the top ten. The sample comprised peripheral blood. These receptors all come from a man aged 65 to 85 with acute or convalescent COVID-19.

The V and J genes are TRBV27 and TRBJ2-7, with no clear D. The CDR3 is 14 amino acids. V dropped 6 bases and J dropped 3 bases, with 15 bases sitting between them. The germline CDR1 and CDR2 sequences are MNHEY and SMNVEV (reference sequence). CDR3 region: CASRLQNGFYEQYF. Written as DNA, the CDR3 is TGTGCCAGCAGACTCCAAAACGGGTTCTACGAGCAGTACTTC.

The chain joins TRBV6-1 to TRBJ2-1; perhaps TRBD2 as D (6 bases). The CDR3 sequence is 15 residues long. V gave up 1 base and J gave up 3 bases, with 10 bases separating them. The V gene's germline CDR1 is MNHNS and CDR2 SASEGT. CDR3 sequence (DNA): TGTGCCAGCAGTGAAGACGGGGGTCACTACAATGAGCAGTTCTTC. It encodes CASSEDGGHYNEQFF.

This clone showed up just a few times. The V call is TRBV7-3, the J call TRBJ2-5, with 9 bases identical to TRBD2. Germline V gives CDR1 SGHTA, CDR2 FQGTGA. The CDR3 consists of 15 residues. The J segment lost 4 bases and the V segment lost 2 bases, leaving 5 bases of the junction unmatched. The CDR3 spells CASSLAGGPVETQYF. CDR3 in DNA: TGTGCCAGCAGCTTAGCGGGGGGGCCGGTAGAGACCCAGTACTTC.

The V call is TRBV28, the J call TRBJ1-2; no firm D call. The CDR3 is made up of 14 amino acids. Germline assignment: CDR1 MDHEN and CDR2 SYDVKM. V was clipped by 5 bases and J by 4 bases, with 14 bases between them. This CDR3 is CASSPQVNSYGYTF. In nucleotides, the CDR3 is TGTGCCAGCAGTCCCCAAGTGAATAGCTATGGCTACACCTTC.

The chain employs TRBV5-1 and TRBJ1-1, with D possibly being TRBD1 (6 bases). Germline loops: CDR1 SGHRS, CDR2 YFSETQ. Trimming pared 0 bases from V and 1 base from J, leaving 10 bases between. The CDR3 has 15 residues. This CDR3 reads CASSLETGENTEAFF. CDR3 DNA: TGCGCCAGCAGCTTGGAGACAGGTGAGAACACTGAAGCTTTCTTT.

This chain links TRBV25-1 with TRBJ2-1; a weak D match, TRBD2 (5 bases). This CDR3 spans 16 amino acids. V was trimmed by 1 base and J by 11 bases, leaving 21 bases between them. The germline V gene has CDR1 MGHDK and CDR2 SYGVNS. The CDR3 sequence is CASSESSLTLAVQQFF. The CDR3 DNA is TGTGCCAGCAGTGAATCCTCCCTCACCCTAGCAGTTCAGCAGTTCTTC.

This chain connects TRBV5-1 to TRBJ1-6, with 8 bases lining up with TRBD1. Germline trimming cut 2 bases from V and 10 bases from J; bases unmatched to any gene: 5. The germline gives CDR1 SGHRS, CDR2 YFSETQ. The CDR3 is made up of 14 amino acids. As DNA, the CDR3 is TGCGCCAGCAGCTTTGACAGGGGAATCTCACCCCTCCACTTT. It specifies CASSFDRGISPLHF.

The J gene is TRBJ1-5, the V gene TRBV2; 11 positions agree with TRBD1. With 4 bases clipped from V and 11 bases from J, the junction kept 10 bases outside the gene matches. There are 15 residues in the CDR3. Germline V gene lookup returns CDR1 SNHLY and CDR2 FYNNEI. The CDR3 sequence: CASSAPWDRGGAQHF. As DNA, the CDR3 is TGTGCCAGCAGTGCCCCGTGGGACAGGGGGGGAGCCCAGCATTTT.

V gene TRBV7-8 combines with J gene TRBJ1-2; TRBD1 matches 11 bases. This CDR3 is built from 14 residues. V was clipped by 5 bases and J by 4 bases; unmatched bases: 3. Germline-derived CDR1 and CDR2 are SGHVS and FQNEAQ. CDR3 sequence: CASSMGQGVYGYTF. CDR3 bases: TGTGCCAGCAGCATGGGACAGGGGGTCTATGGCTACACCTTC.

The rearrangement links TRBV4-1 to TRBJ2-1, with D maybe TRBD2 (6 bases). CDR3 length equals 17 residues. The V end lost 0 bases, the J end lost 0 bases, and 12 bases lay between the germline ends. The V gene's germline CDR1 is MGHRA and CDR2 YSYEKL. CDR3 amino acids: CASSQDPSVSSYNEQFF. DNA of the CDR3: TGCGCCAGCAGCCAAGACCCTAGCGTAAGCTCCTACAATGAGCAGTTCTTC.

The genes are TRBV27 and TRBJ1-3; 7 bases agree with TRBD1. The V gene end was trimmed by 0 bases and the J gene end by 0 bases; junction bases not matched to a gene: 8. The CDR3 spans 18 residues. CDR1 and CDR2 from the germline V gene are MNHEY and SMNVEV (reference sequence). The CDR3 DNA reads TGTGCCAGCAGTTTATCTCGACAGGGTTCGGGCTCTGGAAACACCATATATTTT. Amino acids: CASSLSRQGSGSGNTIYF.

This chain joins TRBV5-1 and TRBJ1-1; 9 bases align to TRBD1. The ends lost 4 bases at V and 5 bases at J; junction bases unmatched: 9. The CDR3 spans 15 residues. The germline CDR1 and CDR2 sequences are SGHRS and YFSETQ. CDR3 protein: CASSQSQQGATEAFF. The CDR3 DNA is TGCGCCAGCAGCCAGAGCCAACAGGGGGCGACTGAAGCTTTCTTT.

The rearrangement links TRBV7-3 to TRBJ1-1, with D unresolved. Germline-derived CDR1 and CDR2 are SGHTA and FQGTGA. V lost 2 bases and J 0 bases, leaving 16 bases between the germline ends. This CDR3 region has 17 residues. CDR3: CASSLSHGVYMNTEAFF. The CDR3 DNA is TGTGCCAGCAGCTTATCACACGGGGTATACATGAACACTGAAGCTTTCTTT.

The V gene is TRBV27, the J gene TRBJ1-5; D possibly corresponds to TRBD1 (6 bases). The V and J ends lost 2 bases and 7 bases respectively, with 12 bases between them. Germline CDR1 and CDR2: MNHEY and SMNVEV (reference sequence). There are 14 residues in the CDR3. CDR3 sequence: CASSLNEQGQPQHF. The CDR3 DNA is TGTGCCAGCAGTTTAAACGAACAGGGACAGCCCCAGCATTTT.

The chain has TRBV28 and TRBJ1-6; TRBD1 matches 10 bases. Germline loops: CDR1 MDHEN, CDR2 SYDVKM. The CDR3 contains 14 residues. V shed 4 bases and J 9 bases; nucleotides not matched to a gene: 3. This CDR3 reads CASSSTGGSSPLHF. CDR3 coding DNA: TGTGCCAGCAGTTCGACAGGGGGCAGTTCACCCCTCCACTTT. Complete variable domain (other parts from reference TRBV28 and TRBJ1-6): DVKVTQSSRYLVKRTGEKVFLECVQDMDHENMFWYRQDPGLGLRLIYFSYDVKMKEKGDIPEGYSVSREKKERFSLILESASTNQTSMYLCASSSTGGSSPLHFGNGTRLTVT.

Notes on this clone: A much bigger clone sits one base away, suggesting this may be a read error. This sequence joins TRBV3-1 (or the pseudogene TRBV3-2) and TRBJ2-7; D gene uncertain. Germline loops: CDR1 LGHDT, CDR2 YNNKEL (reference sequence). This CDR3 is built from 11 residues. V was pared by 6 bases and J by 3 bases, with 6 bases between. The CDR3 bases are TGTGCCAGCAGTTCCCGCTACGAGCAGTACTTC. This codes for CASSSRYEQYF.

J is TRBJ2-3 and V is TRBV10-1, with D uncertain. Trimming cost V 11 bases and J 0 bases, with 12 bases left between them. Germline V gene sequence: CDR1 WNHNN, CDR2 SYGVQD (reference sequence). The CDR3 totals 13 residues. CDR3 in amino acids: CASSRRSTDTQYF. CDR3 DNA sequence: TGCGCCTCGTCCCGGCGGAGCACAGATACGCAGTATTTT.

This clone was detected only once. One junction end does not reproduce the germline sequence, and a read error may be involved. CDR3 residues: CASSPTRAPGIF. CDR3 in DNA: TGCGCCAGCAGCCCCACGCGGGCGCCCGGAATCTTC. This chain connects TRBV5-1 to TRBJ2-1, with TRBD2 as a possible D gene (5 bases). The CDR3 runs to 12 residues. CDR1 and CDR2 from the germline V gene are SGHRS and YFSETQ.

This clone was seen a single time. V and J are TRBV23-1 and TRBJ2-7, with D possibly being TRBD2 (6 bases). TRBV23-1 counts as an open reading frame of uncertain function. This CDR3 comprises 10 residues. Trimming removed 4 bases at V and 11 bases at J, with 9 bases between. This CDR3 reads CASSPGEKYV. For the CDR3, the DNA is TGCGCCAGCAGTCCGGGGGAAAAGTACGTC.

The rearrangement joins TRBV5-1 to TRBJ1-3; D not resolved. CDR3 size: 15 residues. Germline CDR1 and CDR2: SGHRS and YFSETQ. Between the trimmed V and J ends, which lost 1 base and 2 bases, there was a span of 10 bases. The CDR3 protein is CASSLSLDPGNTIYF. DNA for the CDR3: TGCGCCAGCAGCTTGTCACTAGATCCTGGAAACACCATATATTTT. Looking up the rest from reference TRBV5-1 and TRBJ1-3 gives the full variable domain: KAGVTQTPRYLIKTRGQQVTLSCSPISGHRSVSWYQQTPGQGLQFLFEYFSETQRNKGNFPGRFSGRQFSNSRSEMNVSTLELGDSALYLCASSLSLDPGNTIYFGEGSWLTVV.

The rearrangement links TRBV12-3 or TRBV12-4 to TRBJ1-5, with a possible D match to TRBD1 (6 bases). The CDR3 is 13 residues long. The V end was cut by 5 bases, the J end by 5 bases, with 10 bases between. The CDR3 reads CASSRNRDQPQHF. The DNA for the CDR3 is TGTGCCAGCAGTCGTAACAGGGATCAGCCCCAGCATTTT.

This clone occurred a few times. The rearrangement links TRBV12-3 or TRBV12-4 to TRBJ2-5, with a weak D call TRBD2 (5 bases). The CDR3 totals 13 residues. V lost 7 bases, J lost 5 bases, and 14 bases lay in between. CDR3 DNA sequence: TGTGCCAGCACCCGGGGTCTTGGTGAGACCCAGTACTTC. It yields the protein CASTRGLGETQYF.

The rearrangement joins TRBV19 to TRBJ2-2, with D maybe TRBD1 (6 bases). V lost 1 base, J lost 4 bases, and 7 bases lay in between. Germline values: CDR1 LNHDA, CDR2 SQIVND (reference sequence). This CDR3 contains 14 residues. In DNA, the CDR3 is TGTGCCAGTAGTATAGGCAGGGGCACCGGGGAGCTGTTTTTT. As protein: CASSIGRGTGELFF.

V is TRBV28 and J is TRBJ1-2; 9 bases are shared with TRBD1. V dropped 5 bases and J dropped 7; count of bases not matched to a gene: 8. The CDR3 runs 14 residues. In germline, CDR1 is MDHEN, CDR2 SYDVKM. CDR3 coding DNA: TGTGCCAGCAGTCCGGGACAGGGAGTCGGTGGCTACACCTTC. It encodes CASSPGQGVGGYTF.

V usage is TRBV30 and J usage is TRBJ1-2; the D gene is possibly TRBD1 (6 bases). V dropped 2 bases and J dropped 8 bases, with 12 bases sitting between them. CDR3 length: 12 residues. In germline, CDR1 is GTSNPN, CDR2 SVGIG (reference sequence). This CDR3 is CAWSRGGNGYTF. CDR3 in DNA: TGTGCCTGGAGTCGAGGGGGAAACGGCTACACCTTC.

The chain couples TRBV12-3 or TRBV12-4 to TRBJ2-7; no clear D gene. The CDR3 length is 11 residues. V dropped 3 bases and J dropped 6 bases, with 6 bases sitting between them. CDR3 in DNA: TGTGCCAGCAGTTTGGGCCCCGAGCAGTACTTC. Translated: CASSLGPEQYF.